This T cell receptor beta chain was documented in a study of T cells in Graves' hyperthyroidism and ophthalmopathy. General study results and limits: Most expanded thyroid clonotypes above 0.001 also appeared in blood. Classification by a 13 V-J model distinguished ophthalmopathy from stable hyperthyroidism.

This clonotype was recorded at least ten times. What it recognizes is unknown. Losses at the gene ends were 6 bases for V and 5 bases for J; bases not matched to a gene: 9. Germline CDR1 is MNHEY and CDR2 is SMNVEV (reference sequence). The CDR3 is 15 residues long. From RNA transcripts, TCR beta CDR3 regions were amplified. The HTBI primer set drove a first-round RT-PCR of the TCR CDR3. In TCRdb, the multiplex PCR reads were re-called with MiXCR into one record per CDR3 protein. The sample consists of 640,000 or so distinct CDR3 sequences, approximately 14% of them appearing once. Subjects with ophthalmopathy showed a Clinical Activity Score no lower than 3, a NOSPECS grade no lower than 4, and a duration shorter than 3 months. The study based diagnoses on clinical symptoms, serum thyroxine and TRAb, thyroid ultrasound and orbital computed tomography.

The sequence came from a woman aged 18-30 years with Graves' ophthalmopathy. This chain links TRBV27 with TRBJ2-1; 8 positions agree with TRBD2. Material for sequencing was blood. The CDR3 loop is CASRPAAGVHNEQFF. CDR3 coding DNA: TGTGCCAGCAGGCCCGCAGCGGGAGTCCACAATGAGCAGTTCTTC.